These 18 T cell receptor beta chains came from one sample sequenced in a study of identical twins. In TCRdb, the 5' RACE reads were re-called with MiXCR into one record per CDR3 protein. In the table there are approximately 600,000 distinct CDR3 sequences, around 9.6% of which are singletons. The sample was also linked to a second study, of yellow fever vaccine responses in identical twins.

Input material: PBMCs. These receptors all come from a woman between 18 and 29 years old in good health.

This clonotype turned up a few times. V is TRBV7-2 and J is TRBJ2-7; D is ambiguous. There are 11 residues in the CDR3. V was clipped by 0 bases and J by 10 bases, with 7 bases between them. Germline lookup yields CDR1 SGHTA and CDR2 FQGNSA. The CDR3 reads CASSLAGIQYF. CDR3 bases: TGTGCCAGCAGCTTAGCGGGCATACAGTACTTC.

This rearrangement joins TRBV5-1 to TRBJ2-1; maybe TRBD2 (7 bases). The CDR3 covers 15 residues. Trimming shortened V by 2 bases and J by 2 bases, and 11 bases separated the two germline ends. Germline V gives CDR1 SGHRS, CDR2 YFSETQ. The CDR3: CASSFRRGPYNEQFF. CDR3 DNA: TGCGCCAGCAGCTTCCGGCGGGGGCCCTACAATGAGCAGTTCTTC. Looking up the rest from reference TRBV5-1 and TRBJ2-1 gives the full variable domain: KAGVTQTPRYLIKTRGQQVTLSCSPISGHRSVSWYQQTPGQGLQFLFEYFSETQRNKGNFPGRFSGRQFSNSRSEMNVSTLELGDSALYLCASSFRRGPYNEQFFGPGTRLTVL.

The V and J genes are TRBV10-3 and TRBJ2-7; D possibly matches TRBD1 or TRBD2 (5 bases each). Trimming cost V 6 bases and J 4 bases, with 13 bases left between them. This CDR3 spans 13 amino acids. The V gene's germline CDR1 is ENHRY and CDR2 SYGVKD. CDR3 region: CAISPRDGYEQYF. CDR3 sequence (DNA): TGTGCCATCAGCCCCCGGGACGGTTACGAGCAGTACTTC.

The chain recombines TRBV21-1 with TRBJ2-7; TRBD1, as called in the table, went unchecked against the DNA. TRBV21-1 is described as a pseudogene. The CDR3 covers 14 residues. This CDR3 reads CASSLRGRDYEQYF. CDR3 in DNA: TGTGCCAGCAGCTTACGGGGTCGCGACTACGAGCAGTACTTC.

V and J are TRBV28 and TRBJ1-2; D unresolved. The germline V and J ends were trimmed by 4 bases and 5 bases, with 14 bases remaining between them. The length of the CDR3 is 14 residues. Germline values: CDR1 MDHEN, CDR2 SYDVKM. The CDR3 sequence is CASSSFTGSYGYTF. As DNA, the CDR3 is TGTGCCAGCAGTTCCTTTACGGGCAGTTATGGCTACACCTTC.

This clonotype came up a few times. The V and J genes are TRBV10-3 and TRBJ1-5; TRBD1 aligns across 7 bases. J gave up 1 base and V 0 bases, and 3 bases lay outside the gene matches. CDR3 length equals 16 residues. Germline CDR1 reads ENHRY; CDR2 reads SYGVKD. CDR3 nucleotide sequence: TGTGCCATCAGTGAGTCAGGAGGGGGCAGCAATCAGCCCCAGCATTTT. It yields the protein CAISESGGGSNQPQHF.

This clonotype was seen only a few times. V usage is TRBV12-3 or TRBV12-4 and J usage is TRBJ2-7; 8 bases line up with TRBD2. Trimming cost V 4 bases and J 2 bases; bases outside gene matches: 7. The CDR3 is made up of 15 amino acids. The CDR3 protein is CASSSQQRETYEQYF. The CDR3 nucleotides read TGTGCCAGCAGTTCCCAGCAGCGGGAGACCTACGAGCAGTACTTC.

The chain is built from TRBV4-2 and TRBJ2-2; 7 bases are a match to TRBD1. The germline CDR1 and CDR2 sequences are LGHNA and YNFKEQ. The CDR3 has 16 residues. V shed 2 bases and J 2 bases; nucleotides not matched to a gene: 5. The CDR3 protein is CASSQYTGANTGELFF. The CDR3 DNA reads TGTGCCAGCAGCCAATATACAGGGGCAAACACCGGGGAGCTGTTTTTT.

Many counts were recorded for this clonotype. The gene calls are TRBV5-1 and TRBJ2-1; TRBD2 is a possible D gene (5 bases). In germline, CDR1 is SGHRS, CDR2 YFSETQ. Trimming took off 3 bases at V and 0 bases at J, with 13 bases between the two ends. The CDR3 has 16 amino acids. This CDR3 is CASSSLSTSSYNEQFF. For the CDR3, the DNA is TGCGCCAGCAGCTCCCTATCCACTAGCTCCTACAATGAGCAGTTCTTC.

This chain uses TRBV20-1 with TRBJ2-7; possible D gene TRBD1, 5 bases. The germline CDR1 and CDR2 sequences are DFQATT and SNEGSKA (reference sequence). The V and J ends lost 7 bases and 5 bases respectively, with 18 bases between them. The CDR3 spans 13 residues. The CDR3 nucleotides read TGCAGTGTCCATATGTGGCAGGGCCACGAGCAGTACTTC. Translated: CSVHMWQGHEQYF.

This clonotype was observed many times. The chain carries TRBV6-5 and TRBJ2-5; a weak D match, TRBD1 (5 bases). The CDR3 has 13 residues. Per the germline V gene, CDR1 is MNHEY and CDR2 is SVGAGI. Trimming stripped 6 bases from V and 4 bases from J, with 12 bases between. The DNA for the CDR3 is TGTGCCAGCAGAAAAGTCAGGGCAGAGACCCAGTACTTC. It specifies CASRKVRAETQYF.

This clonotype was detected only a few times. This chain uses TRBV12-3 or TRBV12-4 with TRBJ2-3, with 11 bases lining up with TRBD2. The CDR3 has 15 residues. V dropped 7 bases and J dropped 4; count of bases not matched to a gene: 7. CDR3 sequence: CASTRGTSGSDTQYF. CDR3 coding DNA: TGTGCCAGCACCAGAGGGACTAGCGGATCAGATACGCAGTATTTT.

This clonotype was detected only a few times. The rearrangement joins TRBV3-1 to TRBJ2-7; D is undetermined. Trimming shortened V by 4 bases and J by 2 bases, and 9 bases separated the two germline ends. Germline V gene data show CDR1 as LGHDT and CDR2 as YNNKEL (reference sequence). This CDR3 spans 13 amino acids. CDR3 in amino acids: CASSPSETYEQYF. The CDR3 DNA is TGTGCCAGCAGCCCTTCTGAGACCTACGAGCAGTACTTC.

This sequence joins TRBV12-3 or TRBV12-4 and TRBJ2-7; weak D call: TRBD1 (7 bases). The germline V and J ends were trimmed by 5 bases and 3 bases, with 23 bases remaining between them. The CDR3 extends over 17 amino acids. The DNA of the CDR3 is TGTGCCAGCAGTGGATCCAGGGGGGCGTCGGGATTCTACGAGCAGTACTTC. It translates to CASSGSRGASGFYEQYF.

The chain combines TRBV15 with TRBJ2-5; the D call may be TRBD1 or TRBD2 (6 bases each). The V gene lost 3 bases and the J gene lost 5 bases, with 16 bases spanning the gap. From germline, CDR1 is LNHNV and CDR2 YYDKDF (reference sequence). CDR3 size: 15 residues. CDR3 residues: CATSSVGGQGETQYF. In DNA form, the CDR3 reads TGTGCCACCAGCAGTGTAGGGGGGCAAGGGGAGACCCAGTACTTC.

This clonotype was counted ten times or more. The chain is built from TRBV4-3 and TRBJ2-3; D is unresolved. The germline V gene encodes CDR1 LGHNA and CDR2 YSLEER. The length of the CDR3 is 16 residues. The V end was cut by 0 bases, the J end by 0 bases, with 10 bases between. Here the CDR3 reads CASSQDLRTSTDTQYF. DNA of the CDR3: TGCGCCAGCAGCCAAGATTTACGCACTAGCACAGATACGCAGTATTTT.

CDR3 bases: TGCAGTGCTAGAGATAACACTGAAGCTTTCTTT. Protein product: CSARDNTEAFF. V usage is TRBV20-1 and J usage is TRBJ1-1; D gene unclear. The length of the CDR3 is 11 residues. From germline, CDR1 is DFQATT and CDR2 SNEGSKA (reference sequence). The ends were cut back, 0 bases at V and 2 bases at J, with 1 base in the middle.

A few counts support this clonotype. The chain recombines TRBV27 with TRBJ2-1, with TRBD2 as a possible D gene (7 bases). The CDR3 sequence is 15 residues long. V dropped 8 bases and J dropped 0 bases, with 14 bases sitting between them. Germline V gives CDR1 MNHEY, CDR2 SMNVEV (reference sequence). CDR3 residues: CASGTGTTSYNEQFF. Here the CDR3 DNA reads TGTGCCAGCGGAACAGGGACTACCTCCTACAATGAGCAGTTCTTC.